These 17 T cell receptor beta chains were sequenced from one sample in a study of blood T cells in healthy people across ages. Alongside a J-beta primer mix, a sample-barcoded 5' primer served in a second PCR lasting about 7 to 11 cycles. TCRdb re-called the 5' RACE reads with MiXCR, one entry per CDR3 protein. Among about 580,000 distinct CDR3 sequences listed, around 48% were seen once. The sequencing sample was made of blood. These receptors originate from a man older than 75 in good health.

The chain links TRBV11-2 to TRBJ1-4, with a weak D call TRBD1 (6 bases). The CDR3 has 15 amino acids. Germline V gene sequence: CDR1 SGHAT, CDR2 FQNNGV. Trimming cost V 5 bases and J 8 bases, with 18 bases left between them. CDR3: CASSPLRGAGEKLFF. CDR3 bases: TGTGCCAGCAGCCCACTAAGGGGGGCGGGGGAAAAACTGTTTTTT. The full variable domain, with the rest looked up from reference TRBV11-2 and TRBJ1-4, is EAGVAQSPRYKIIEKRQSVAFWCNPISGHATLYWYQQILGQGPKLLIQFQNNGVVDDSQLPKDRFSAERLKGVDSTLKIQPAKLEDSAVYLCASSPLRGAGEKLFFGSGTQLSVL.

V is TRBV5-1 and J is TRBJ2-3; D is tentatively TRBD1 or TRBD2 (5 bases each). CDR1 and CDR2 (germline): SGHRS, YFSETQ. V was clipped by 3 bases and J by 6 bases, with 20 bases between them. This CDR3 is 16 amino acids long. Here the CDR3 reads CASSWGNTNTRDTQYF. CDR3 bases: TGCGCCAGCAGCTGGGGGAATACCAATACCAGGGATACGCAGTATTTT. Based on the CDR3 plus reference TRBV5-1 and TRBJ2-3, the full variable domain is KAGVTQTPRYLIKTRGQQVTLSCSPISGHRSVSWYQQTPGQGLQFLFEYFSETQRNKGNFPGRFSGRQFSNSRSEMNVSTLELGDSALYLCASSWGNTNTRDTQYFGPGTRLTVL.

This rearrangement joins TRBV9 to TRBJ2-5; no clear D gene. The V end lost 3 bases, the J end lost 1 base, and 10 bases lay between the germline ends. The CDR3 spans 14 residues. In germline, CDR1 is SGDLS, CDR2 YYNGEE. The CDR3 sequence: CASSGGSLQETQYF. The CDR3 DNA is TGTGCCAGCAGCGGGGGATCGCTCCAAGAGACCCAGTACTTC.

The V gene is TRBV29-1, the J gene TRBJ2-5; a possible D gene is TRBD2 (6 bases). Germline V gene lookup returns CDR1 SQVTM and CDR2 ANQGSEA. This CDR3 region has 11 residues. The CDR3 nucleotides are TGCTGCGCCGGAGGGGCGGGGACCCAGTACTTC. Its protein product is CCAGGAGTQYF.

The V gene is TRBV7-2, the J gene TRBJ2-1; possibly TRBD1 or TRBD2 for D (5 bases each). The length of the CDR3 is 16 residues. Per germline, CDR1 SGHTA and CDR2 FQGNSA. The germline V and J ends were trimmed by 4 bases and 0 bases, with 13 bases remaining between them. The CDR3: CASSSPGRSSYNEQFF. The CDR3 nucleotides read TGTGCCAGCAGCTCCCCGGGACGGAGCTCCTACAATGAGCAGTTCTTC.

The chain combines TRBV18 with TRBJ1-1; D call uncertain. CDR3 length: 13 residues. Germline V gives CDR1 KGHSH, CDR2 LQKENI. The V end lost 2 bases, the J end lost 7 bases, and 11 bases lay between the germline ends. The CDR3 nucleotides are TGTGCCAGCTCACCAACATGGCCGGGTGAAGCTTTCTTT. Protein product: CASSPTWPGEAFF.

In its sample, this clonotype was seen once. This chain joins TRBV2 and TRBJ1-1; a weak D match, TRBD1 (5 bases). V lost 4 bases and J lost 4, with 13 bases in between. The CDR3 loop spans 14 amino acids. Germline CDR1 reads SNHLY; CDR2 reads FYNNEI. CDR3 in DNA: TGTGCCAGCAGTGCTCAGGGCGGAGGCACTGAAGCTTTCTTT. Translating gives CASSAQGGGTEAFF.

This chain links TRBV5-1 with TRBJ2-7; D gene ambiguous. This CDR3 has 13 amino acids. V dropped 4 bases and J dropped 5 bases, with 13 bases sitting between them. CDR1 and CDR2 from the germline V gene are SGHRS and YFSETQ. Here the CDR3 DNA reads TGCGCCAGCAGCCTGGGTCATGCAGACGAGCAGTACTTC. Residues: CASSLGHADEQYF.

The V call is TRBV29-1, the J call TRBJ2-1; tentative D call: TRBD2 (6 bases). V shed 4 bases and J shed 3 bases, with 16 bases lying between them. The CDR3 spans 15 residues. Germline V gene sequence: CDR1 SQVTM, CDR2 ANQGSEA. The CDR3 coding sequence is TGCAGCGTTGCCCCGGGACTGGGGGTCTACAATGAGCAGTTCTTC. Amino acid sequence: CSVAPGLGVYNEQFF.

This clonotype was recorded many times. The gene calls are TRBV6-5 and TRBJ2-5; 9 nucleotides line up with TRBD1. The CDR3 is 15 amino acids. Trimming at V came to 4 bases and at J to 6 bases, leaving 9 bases not matched to a gene. The germline CDR1 and CDR2 sequences are MNHEY and SVGAGI. The CDR3 here is CASSSAGQGLKTQYF. Written as DNA, the CDR3 is TGTGCCAGCAGTTCAGCCGGACAGGGGTTGAAGACCCAGTACTTC.

This rearrangement joins TRBV2 to TRBJ2-6; D gene unclear. In germline, CDR1 is SNHLY, CDR2 FYNNEI. The CDR3 has 15 amino acids. V gave up 7 bases and J gave up 0 bases, with 10 bases separating them. CDR3 region: CASMAPSSGANVLTF. The CDR3, as DNA: TGTGCCAGCATGGCTCCCAGCTCTGGGGCCAACGTCCTGACTTTC.

The chain combines TRBV27 with TRBJ2-3; 8 bases agree with TRBD2. The V and J ends lost 6 bases and 4 bases, in that order; junction bases with no gene match: 6. The CDR3 consists of 14 residues. Germline V lookup: CDR1 MNHEY, CDR2 SMNVEV (reference sequence). CDR3 in DNA: TGTGCCAGCAGGCGACTAGCGTCCCCAGATACGCAGTATTTT. This sequence encodes CASRRLASPDTQYF.

This clonotype was recorded a few times. The V and J genes are TRBV7-2 and TRBJ2-7, with 7 bases that match TRBD1. Losses at the gene ends were 5 bases for V and 2 bases for J; bases not matched to a gene: 6. The CDR3 extends over 14 amino acids. Germline V gene data show CDR1 as SGHTA and CDR2 as FQGNSA. The CDR3 nucleotides are TGTGCCAGCAGCGTAATGGACAGGACCTACGAGCAGTACTTC. Its translation: CASSVMDRTYEQYF.

This chain connects TRBV12-3 or TRBV12-4 to TRBJ1-5, with D uncertain. The CDR3 has 13 amino acids. V dropped 8 bases and J dropped 2 bases, with 10 bases sitting between them. The CDR3 nucleotides are TGTGCCAGCCCGGACGAGGGCAATCAGCCCCAGCATTTT. Protein: CASPDEGNQPQHF.

This clonotype was seen repeatedly, ten times or more. This chain uses TRBV29-1 with TRBJ2-3; TRBD1 matches at 8 bases. The junction had 4 bases not matched to a gene; V was cut back by 3 bases and J by 2 bases. This CDR3 contains 14 residues. CDR1 and CDR2 from the germline V gene are SQVTM and ANQGSEA. Here the CDR3 DNA reads TGCAGCGTTGACATGGACAGGGTCACAGATACGCAGTATTTT. Amino acid sequence: CSVDMDRVTDTQYF.

This rearrangement joins TRBV5-1 to TRBJ1-5, with TRBD1 as a possible D gene (5 bases). Trimming stripped 8 bases from V and 2 bases from J, with 14 bases between. Germline-derived CDR1 and CDR2 are SGHRS and YFSETQ. This CDR3 comprises 14 residues. In DNA, the CDR3 is TGCGCCAGTCCGTCAAGGGGTGGCAATCAGCCCCAGCATTTT. Amino acids: CASPSRGGNQPQHF. The complete variable domain, with remaining parts taken from reference TRBV5-1 and TRBJ1-5, reads KAGVTQTPRYLIKTRGQQVTLSCSPISGHRSVSWYQQTPGQGLQFLFEYFSETQRNKGNFPGRFSGRQFSNSRSEMNVSTLELGDSALYLCASPSRGGNQPQHFGDGTRLSIL.

CDR3 sequence (DNA): TGTGCCAGCGCCGTGGGGGCAGGGGTCAATGAGCAGTTCTTC. Translation gives CASAVGAGVNEQFF. This rearrangement joins TRBV6-5 to TRBJ2-1, with D possibly matching TRBD1 (6 bases). With 8 bases removed from V and 6 bases from J, the gap between germline ends came to 17 bases. The CDR3 runs 14 residues. Germline V gene sequence: CDR1 MNHEY, CDR2 SVGAGI.